This T cell receptor beta chain was obtained from a study of sequential checkpoint blockade in melanoma. Study at large: Each arm's sequence ended with maintenance nivolumab. TCRβ was sequenced from DNA of some 97 pretreatment tumors. Study-wide results and limits: In arm A, pretreatment tumor clonality was associated with response.

A note on this clone: What it binds is not known.

Germline values: CDR1 SGHNT, CDR2 YENEEA. The V gene lost 1 base and the J gene lost 0 bases, with 21 bases spanning the gap. The CDR3 is 19 amino acids. Data came from immunoSEQ multiplex PCR; TCRdb stores just in-frame clones and leaves some out. In the table there are more than 9,500 clones, approximately 24% of which are singletons. This sample's treatment: randomized to nivolumab then ipilimumab (arm A) or the reverse (arm B). DNA-damaging chemotherapy had not been given to any patient beforehand. This sequence joins TRBV11-3 and TRBJ1-1; no reliable D call. The source was tumor tissue (inferred from file names), collected from a patient given nivolumab and ipilimumab in sequence. The receptor was derived from a human donor with melanoma. DNA for the CDR3: TGTGCCAGCAGCTTAGTTGGACGGAACCGAGGTTGGATGAACACTGAAGCTTTCTTT. This codes for CASSLVGRNRGWMNTEAFF.